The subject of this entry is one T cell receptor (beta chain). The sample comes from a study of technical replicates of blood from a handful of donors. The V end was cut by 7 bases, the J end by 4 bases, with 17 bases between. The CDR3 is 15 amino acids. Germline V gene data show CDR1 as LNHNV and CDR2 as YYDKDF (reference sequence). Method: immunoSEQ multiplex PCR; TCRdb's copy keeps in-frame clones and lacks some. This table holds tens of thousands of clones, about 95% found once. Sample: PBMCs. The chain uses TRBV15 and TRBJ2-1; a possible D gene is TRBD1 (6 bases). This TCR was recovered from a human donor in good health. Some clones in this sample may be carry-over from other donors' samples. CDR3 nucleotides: TGTGCCACCACCCAGACCAGGGGAAAGTACAATGAGCAGTTCTTC. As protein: CATTQTRGKYNEQFF.